The 24 T cell receptor beta chains below come from one sample, sequenced in a study of CD4 and CD8 cells across lung adenocarcinoma regions. MiXCR, run by TCRdb on the PCR reads, gives a single entry per CDR3 protein. The sample records around 18,000 distinct CDR3 sequences, 51% being singletons. Sequenced input: CD8+ T cells from the center of a lung tumor. Every receptor here comes from a female donor with lung adenocarcinoma. The CD4 and CD8 labels of this study may be unreliable.

This chain uses TRBV9 with TRBJ1-1; the D gene is possibly TRBD1 (6 bases). The germline V gene encodes CDR1 SGDLS and CDR2 YYNGEE. The CDR3 consists of 15 residues. V lost 4 bases and J 5 bases, leaving 18 bases between the germline ends. CDR3 loop: CASSPSTGQGTEAFF. CDR3 nucleotides: TGTGCCAGCAGCCCCAGTACAGGGCAGGGGACTGAAGCTTTCTTT.

This clonotype has only a few counts. This sequence joins TRBV5-1 and TRBJ1-1; perhaps TRBD1 as D (6 bases). The CDR3 covers 15 residues. The germline gives CDR1 SGHRS, CDR2 YFSETQ. The germline V and J ends were trimmed by 6 bases and 1 base, with 16 bases remaining between them. The CDR3 region is CASTGQFGTNTEAFF. As DNA, the CDR3 is TGCGCCAGCACCGGACAGTTCGGAACGAACACTGAAGCTTTCTTT.

This clonotype has a count of ten or more. The chain employs TRBV6-1 and TRBJ2-1; unclear D gene. Near its end, the DNA agrees better with TRBJ2-7, so the J call may be wrong. The CDR3 has 13 residues. Germline values: CDR1 MNHNS, CDR2 SASEGT. The CDR3 nucleotides are TGTGCCAGCAGTGGGGCGGCACTCTACGAGCAGTACTTC. This translates into CASSGAALYEQYF.

In its sample, this clonotype was seen a few times. V gene TRBV6-1 combines with J gene TRBJ2-1; 9 bases line up with TRBD1. The CDR3 has 16 amino acids. After removal of 9 bases from V and 8 bases from J, the junction contained 17 bases not matched to a gene. Germline V gene lookup returns CDR1 MNHNS and CDR2 SASEGT. The DNA of the CDR3 is TGTGCCAGTGACAAGGACAGGGGCGGCGGGGGCGATGAGCAGTTCTTC. It yields the protein CASDKDRGGGGDEQFF.

This clonotype was found a few times. This sequence joins TRBV7-2 and TRBJ2-6; D is uncertain. Trimming removed 6 bases at V and 4 bases at J, with 16 bases between. Germline V CDR1 and CDR2: SGHTA, FQGNSA. The CDR3 covers 16 residues. The CDR3 DNA follows: TGTGCCAGCAGTTATGATGTTGGGTACGGGGCCAACGTCCTGACTTTC. As protein: CASSYDVGYGANVLTF.

About this clonotype itself: One end of the junction fails to match germline, which may point to a read error. The rearrangement links TRBV6-1 to TRBJ2-3; D is perhaps TRBD1 or TRBD2 (6 bases each). CDR1 MNHNS and CDR2 SASEGT come from the germline V gene. This CDR3 is 14 amino acids long. CDR3 nucleotides: TGTGGCAGCCGGGGGCACCTATACACAAATACGCAGTACTTT. Amino acid sequence: CGSRGHLYTNTQYF.

The CDR3 loop reads CGGSEAHTQYF. In DNA form, the CDR3 reads TGTGGGGGCAGTGAAGCGCATACGCAGTACTTC. The chain has TRBV6-1 and TRBJ2-3; tentative D call: TRBD1 (5 bases). The J call is uncertain, as TRBJ2-7 better fits the DNA end. The CDR3 sequence is 11 residues long. Looked up from germline, CDR1 is MNHNS and CDR2 is SASEGT.

This clonotype turned up a few times. This chain connects TRBV20-1 to TRBJ2-5, with D perhaps matching TRBD2 (6 bases). This CDR3 is 14 amino acids long. V lost 2 bases to trimming and J lost 2 bases, with 12 bases between them. CDR1 and CDR2 (germline): DFQATT, SNEGSKA (reference sequence). The DNA for the CDR3 is TGCAGTGCTAGAACGAGACTAGTGCAAGAGACCCAGTACTTC. Translated, it gives CSARTRLVQETQYF.

V usage is TRBV10-3 and J usage is TRBJ1-4; D is unresolved. The CDR3 has 14 residues. Per the germline V gene, CDR1 is ENHRY and CDR2 is SYGVKD. The ends were cut back, 10 bases at V and 8 bases at J, with 20 bases in the middle. The CDR3 reads CATTGPNQGEKLFF. The CDR3 DNA sequence: TGTGCCACGACCGGGCCAAACCAAGGGGAAAAACTGTTTTTT.

The chain carries TRBV11-3 and TRBJ2-1, with 7 bases identical to TRBD1. Gene TRBJ2-5 matches the end of the DNA better, so the J call may be wrong. The CDR3 sequence is 19 residues long. Looked up from germline, CDR1 is SGHNT and CDR2 is YENEEA. DNA of the CDR3: TGTGCCAGCAGCTTAGAGAGAGTAAAATCCGGGACAGCACAAGAGACCCAGTACTTC. Residues: CASSLERVKSGTAQETQYF.

The gene calls are TRBV24-1 and TRBJ2-6, with 7 bases identical to TRBD1. The V gene end was trimmed by 4 bases and the J gene end by 1 base; junction bases not matched to a gene: 3. Germline V gene lookup returns CDR1 KGHDR and CDR2 SFDVKD. This CDR3 region has 16 residues. The CDR3 DNA follows: TGTGCCACCAGTGACCCGACAGGGTCTGGGGCCAACGTCCTGACTTTC. It translates to CATSDPTGSGANVLTF.

This sequence joins TRBV27 and TRBJ2-5, with D tentatively TRBD2 (5 bases). TRBJ2-7 matches the DNA end more closely, so the J call is doubtful. Germline V gene sequence: CDR1 MNHEY, CDR2 SMNVEV (reference sequence). The CDR3 length is 13 residues. Here the CDR3 DNA reads TGTGCCAGCAGTTTAGGAGAAGGGAGCGAGCAGTACTTC. It is translated as CASSLGEGSEQYF.

The chain has TRBV10-1 and TRBJ2-5; possibly TRBD1 or TRBD2 for D (5 bases each). This CDR3 has 15 amino acids. From germline, CDR1 is WNHNN and CDR2 SYGVQD (reference sequence). V was clipped by 11 bases and J by 4 bases, with 23 bases between them. The DNA for the CDR3 is TGCGCCGGGGGTGATGGGGCCCGTGACCCAGAGACCCAGTACTTC. This encodes CAGGDGARDPETQYF.

This clonotype was seen many times. The gene calls are TRBV7-2 and TRBJ2-2; tentatively, D is TRBD2 (5 bases). The germline V gene encodes CDR1 SGHTA and CDR2 FQGNSA. The CDR3 loop spans 13 amino acids. V dropped 2 bases and J dropped 5 bases, with 6 bases sitting between them. The CDR3 coding sequence is TGTGCCAGCAGCTTAACTAGTACCGGGGAGCTGTTTTTT. This codes for CASSLTSTGELFF.

This chain uses TRBV12-3 or TRBV12-4 with TRBJ2-1, with TRBD2 identical over 8 bases. This CDR3 is built from 11 residues. As DNA, the CDR3 is TGTGCGGCCGGGGGGGGAGAGACCCAGTTCTTC. Amino acids: CAAGGGETQFF.

The V call is TRBV10-3, the J call TRBJ2-3; no reliable D call. Trimming removed 5 bases from V and 4 bases from J, with 10 bases in between. The CDR3 extends over 13 amino acids. The germline CDR1 and CDR2 sequences are ENHRY and SYGVKD. The CDR3 DNA sequence: TGTGCCATCAGTATAGTTTCGGCAGATACGCAGTATTTT. It codes for CAISIVSADTQYF.

In this sample, this clonotype turned up many times. J is TRBJ1-1 and V is TRBV6-1; D may be TRBD1 (5 bases). V was pared by 2 bases and J by 4 bases, with 17 bases between. The length of the CDR3 is 16 residues. CDR1 and CDR2 from the germline V gene are MNHNS and SASEGT. CDR3 sequence (DNA): TGTGCCAGCAGTGAAAGTCAGTGGGGCGGTGGCACTGAAGCTTTCTTT. Translated: CASSESQWGGGTEAFF.

This clonotype is medium-sized in the sample. The genes are TRBV6-5 and TRBJ1-6, with a possible D match to TRBD1 (6 bases). V shed 2 bases and J shed 4 bases, with 9 bases lying between them. Germline CDR1 is MNHEY and CDR2 is SVGAGI. This CDR3 has 15 amino acids. The DNA for the CDR3 is TGTGCCAGCAGTTACATGGGGACATATAATTCACCCCTCCACTTT. As protein: CASSYMGTYNSPLHF.

Turning to this clonotype: Relative to the germline gene, one junction end is altered; a read error may explain this. V gene TRBV6-1 combines with J gene TRBJ2-4, with D unclear. Germline loops: CDR1 MNHNS, CDR2 SASEGT. CDR3 length equals 12 residues. CDR3 nucleotides: TGTGCCAGCAGTGAAAGTGTAGGGTCGCGATTCTTC. It translates to CASSESVGSRFF.

Turning to this clonotype: Its ends do not fully match the called genes, so a read error is possible. The chain couples TRBV27 to TRBJ2-3, with D maybe TRBD2 (6 bases). The CDR3 is made up of 16 amino acids. Germline V gives CDR1 MNHEY, CDR2 SMNVEV (reference sequence). The CDR3 nucleotides are TGTGCCAGCGCGTGTTGGCGGGGCACTAGCACAGAGACGCAGTATTTT. This encodes CASACWRGTSTETQYF.

The chain is built from TRBV4-1 and TRBJ2-2; 16 bases line up with TRBD2. V shed 0 bases, J shed 8 bases, and the junction held 9 bases outside the gene matches. Germline V gene data show CDR1 as MGHRA and CDR2 as YSYEKL. This CDR3 spans 19 amino acids. Written as DNA, the CDR3 is TGCGCCAGCAGCCAAGATCCTCCGGGACTAGCGGGGGGGCAGGGGGAGCTGTTTTTT. Encoded protein: CASSQDPPGLAGGQGELFF.

The chain uses TRBV12-3 or TRBV12-4 and TRBJ2-6, with 7 bases that match TRBD1. J was trimmed by 1 base and V by 6 bases; bases with no gene match: 12. CDR3 length equals 18 residues. The CDR3 DNA reads as TGTGCCAGCAGCTTCCTCCGGGACAGTAGTTCTGGGGCCAACGTCCTGACTTTC. It codes for CASSFLRDSSSGANVLTF.

V gene TRBV20-1 combines with J gene TRBJ2-7; 8 nucleotides line up with TRBD2. Per germline, CDR1 DFQATT and CDR2 SNEGSKA (reference sequence). V shed 2 bases, J shed 2 bases, and the junction held 8 bases outside the gene matches. The CDR3 extends over 15 amino acids. CDR3 DNA: TGCAGTGCTAGAAGTCCGAGCGGGGGCCCCTACGAGCAGTACTTC. Protein sequence: CSARSPSGGPYEQYF.

This clonotype was seen more than once but under ten times. V and J are TRBV27 and TRBJ2-1; D is unresolved. Looked up from germline, CDR1 is MNHEY and CDR2 is SMNVEV (reference sequence). The CDR3 is 15 amino acids. V was trimmed by 5 bases and J by 10 bases, leaving 21 bases between them. The CDR3 DNA is TGTGCCAGCAGTCCATTGCCCTTGGATGCCTACGAGCAGTTCTTC. Its translation is CASSPLPLDAYEQFF.